This T cell receptor beta chain is drawn from a study of shared clonotypes between healthy human individuals. Sequenced by immunoSEQ multiplex PCR; TCRdb stores in-frame clones only, minus some. The sample comprises some 1.5 million clones, roughly 96% of which are singletons, and about 1% rests with the top ten. The V and J ends lost 4 bases and 4 bases, in that order; junction bases with no gene match: 8. From germline, CDR1 is SGHNT and CDR2 YYREEE (reference sequence). The CDR3 loop spans 16 amino acids. The sequenced sample consisted of naive CD4+ T cells sorted from blood. The sample's subset: CD45RA+ positively selected. This rearrangement joins TRBV5-4 to TRBJ2-3, with TRBD2 identical over 11 bases. The source is a man aged 30 to 39 in good health. The CDR3 DNA follows: TGTGCCAGCAGCAAACAACTAGCGGGAGAAGCAGATACGCAGTATTTT. It codes for CASSKQLAGEADTQYF.